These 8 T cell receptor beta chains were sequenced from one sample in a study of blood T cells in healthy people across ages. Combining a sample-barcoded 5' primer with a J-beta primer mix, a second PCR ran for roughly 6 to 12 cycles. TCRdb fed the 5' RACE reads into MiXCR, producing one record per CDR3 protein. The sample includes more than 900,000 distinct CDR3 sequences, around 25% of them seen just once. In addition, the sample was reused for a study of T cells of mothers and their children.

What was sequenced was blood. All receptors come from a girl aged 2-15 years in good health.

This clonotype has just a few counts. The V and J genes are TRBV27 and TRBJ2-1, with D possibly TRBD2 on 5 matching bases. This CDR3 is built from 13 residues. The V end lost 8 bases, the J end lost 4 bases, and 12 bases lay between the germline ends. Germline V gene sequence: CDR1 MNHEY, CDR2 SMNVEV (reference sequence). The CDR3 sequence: CASGVEGYNEQFF. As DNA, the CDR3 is TGTGCCAGCGGGGTTGAGGGATACAATGAGCAGTTCTTC.

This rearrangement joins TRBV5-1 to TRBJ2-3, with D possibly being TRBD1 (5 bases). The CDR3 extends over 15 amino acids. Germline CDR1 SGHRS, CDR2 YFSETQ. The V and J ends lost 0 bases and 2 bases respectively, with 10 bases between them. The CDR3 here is CASSLVQGNTDTQYF. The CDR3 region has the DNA TGCGCCAGCAGCTTGGTCCAGGGTAACACAGATACGCAGTATTTT.

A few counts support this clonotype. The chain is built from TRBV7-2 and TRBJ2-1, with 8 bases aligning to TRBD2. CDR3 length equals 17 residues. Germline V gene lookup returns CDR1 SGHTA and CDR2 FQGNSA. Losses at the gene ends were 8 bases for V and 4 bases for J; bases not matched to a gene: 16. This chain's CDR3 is CASGSRGAGGGYNEQFF. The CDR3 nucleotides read TGTGCCAGCGGATCACGAGGTGCCGGGGGGGGATACAATGAGCAGTTCTTC. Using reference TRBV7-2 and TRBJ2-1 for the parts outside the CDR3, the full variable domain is GAGVSQSPSNKVTEKGKDVELRCDPISGHTALYWYRQSLGQGLEFLIYFQGNSAPDKSGLPSDRFSAERTGGSVSTLTIQRTQQEDSAVYLCASGSRGAGGGYNEQFFGPGTRLTVL.

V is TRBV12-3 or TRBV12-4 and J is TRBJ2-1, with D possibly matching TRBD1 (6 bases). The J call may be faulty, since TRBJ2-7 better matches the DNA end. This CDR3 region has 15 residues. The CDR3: CASSSTRDITYEQYF. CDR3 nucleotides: TGTGCCAGCAGTTCCACCCGGGACATAACATACGAGCAGTACTTC.

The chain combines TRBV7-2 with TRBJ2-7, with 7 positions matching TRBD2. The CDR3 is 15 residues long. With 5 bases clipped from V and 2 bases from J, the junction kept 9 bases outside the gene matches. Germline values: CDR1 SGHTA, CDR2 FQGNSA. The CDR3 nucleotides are TGTGCCAGCAGCCGCCGTAGCGGGTCCACCTACGAGCAGTACTTC. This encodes CASSRRSGSTYEQYF. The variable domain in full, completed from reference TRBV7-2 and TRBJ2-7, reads GAGVSQSPSNKVTEKGKDVELRCDPISGHTALYWYRQSLGQGLEFLIYFQGNSAPDKSGLPSDRFSAERTGGSVSTLTIQRTQQEDSAVYLCASSRRSGSTYEQYFGPGTRLTVT.

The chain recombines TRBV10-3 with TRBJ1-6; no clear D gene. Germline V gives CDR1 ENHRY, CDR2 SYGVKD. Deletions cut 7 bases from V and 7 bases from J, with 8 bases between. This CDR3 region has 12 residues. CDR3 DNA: TGTGCCATCAATTCCTGGAATTCACCCCTCCACTTT. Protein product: CAINSWNSPLHF.

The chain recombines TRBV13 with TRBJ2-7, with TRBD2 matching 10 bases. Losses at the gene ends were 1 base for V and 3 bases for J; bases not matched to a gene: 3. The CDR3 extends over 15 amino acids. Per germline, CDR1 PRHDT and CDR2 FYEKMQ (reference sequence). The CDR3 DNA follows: TGTGCCAGCAGCTTAGAGGGACTAGCGAGCTACGAGCAGTACTTC. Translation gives CASSLEGLASYEQYF.

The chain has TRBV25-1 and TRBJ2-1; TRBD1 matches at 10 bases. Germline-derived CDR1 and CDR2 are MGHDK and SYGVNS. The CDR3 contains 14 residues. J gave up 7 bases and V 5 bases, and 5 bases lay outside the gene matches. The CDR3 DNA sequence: TGTGCCAGCAGTAACCGGGACAGGGGTAATGAGCAGTTCTTC. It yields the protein CASSNRDRGNEQFF.